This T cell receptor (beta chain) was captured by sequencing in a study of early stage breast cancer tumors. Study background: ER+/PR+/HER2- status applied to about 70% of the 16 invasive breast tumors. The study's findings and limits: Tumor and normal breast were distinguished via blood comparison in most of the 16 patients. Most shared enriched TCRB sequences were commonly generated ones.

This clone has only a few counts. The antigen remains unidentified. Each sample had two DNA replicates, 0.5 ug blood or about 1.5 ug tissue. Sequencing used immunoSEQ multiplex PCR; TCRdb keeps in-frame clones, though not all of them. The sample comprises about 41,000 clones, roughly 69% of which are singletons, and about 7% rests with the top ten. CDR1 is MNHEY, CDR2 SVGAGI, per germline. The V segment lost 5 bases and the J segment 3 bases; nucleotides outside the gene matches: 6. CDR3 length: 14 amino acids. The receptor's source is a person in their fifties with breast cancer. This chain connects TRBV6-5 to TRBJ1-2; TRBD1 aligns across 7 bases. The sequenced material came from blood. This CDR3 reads CASSNGQDYYGYTF. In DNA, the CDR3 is TGTGCCAGCAGTAACGGACAGGACTACTATGGCTACACCTTC.